These 30 T cell receptor beta chains came from one sample sequenced in a study of a mutant IDH1 vaccine in newly diagnosed glioma. This sample's time point: week 35, safety follow-up. With topical imiquimod, each dose of the vaccine consisted of 300 ug of mutant IDH1 20-mer peptide. Produced via immunoSEQ multiplex PCR; TCRdb's table is partial and in-frame only. Of 40,000 to 60,000 clones listed, around 80% are singletons. These receptors lack a known antigen. Sample: PBMCs, taken from a glioma patient whose treatment included an IDH1 peptide vaccine. These receptor sequences come from a middle-aged man with glioma.

The chain links TRBV6-5 to TRBJ1-2, with 7 nucleotides matching TRBD1. The CDR3 totals 13 residues. Trimming took 6 bases from V and 8 from J; bases not matched to a gene: 9. Germline CDR1 is MNHEY and CDR2 is SVGAGI. The CDR3 spells CASSLDRTEGYTF. In DNA, the CDR3 is TGTGCCAGCAGCTTGGACAGGACGGAAGGCTACACCTTC.

This sequence joins TRBV6-1 and TRBJ2-7; TRBD2 agrees at 9 bases. CDR1 and CDR2 from the germline V gene are MNHNS and SASEGT. Germline trimming cut 10 bases from V and 4 bases from J; bases unmatched to any gene: 8. The CDR3 is 13 amino acids. The CDR3 DNA sequence: TGTGCCACCCGGCGGGGGGGAGTATACGAGCAGTACTTC. Amino acids: CATRRGGVYEQYF.

The chain combines TRBV6-6 with TRBJ1-1; a possible D gene is TRBD1 (6 bases). V lost 2 bases, J lost 7 bases, and 20 bases lay in between. Germline V CDR1 and CDR2: MNHNY, SVGAGI (reference sequence). The CDR3 runs to 16 residues. The CDR3 sequence is CASSYGGAEARSEAFF. The DNA of the CDR3 is TGTGCCAGCAGTTACGGGGGGGCGGAAGCCAGGAGTGAAGCTTTCTTT.

This clone showed up just a few times. The genes are TRBV6-1 and TRBJ1-2; 7 nucleotides agree with TRBD1. CDR1 is MNHNS and CDR2 is SASEGT in the germline V gene. This CDR3 spans 12 amino acids. Trimming cost V 11 bases and J 8 bases; bases outside gene matches: 11. DNA of the CDR3: TGTGCCGGCTACAGGGGAATCGGGGGCTACACCTTC. Translating gives CAGYRGIGGYTF.

The V and J genes are TRBV19 and TRBJ1-2, with 9 positions matching TRBD1. The CDR3 has 15 amino acids. V shed 9 bases, J shed 9 bases, and the junction held 17 bases outside the gene matches. CDR1 is LNHDA, CDR2 SQIVND, per germline (reference sequence). DNA for the CDR3: TGTGCCAGCCGAACCACCGGGACAGGGTCGATCAGCTACACCTTC. Its translation: CASRTTGTGSISYTF.

The V gene is TRBV29-1, the J gene TRBJ2-7; D could derive from TRBD1 or TRBD2 (6 bases each). The germline gives CDR1 SQVTM, CDR2 ANQGSEA. Trimming cost V 7 bases and J 1 base, with 11 bases left between them. This CDR3 spans 12 amino acids. In DNA form, the CDR3 reads TGCAGCGGGGGGGCGGGTTCCTACGAGCAGTACTTC. Translating it yields CSGGAGSYEQYF.

This clone was seen a handful of times. V usage is TRBV30 and J usage is TRBJ1-1; D gene ambiguous. Germline-derived CDR1 and CDR2 are GTSNPN and SVGIG (reference sequence). Trimming removed 1 base at V and 5 bases at J, with 11 bases between. The CDR3 contains 13 residues. CDR3 DNA sequence: TGTGCCTGGAGTGCCCATTGGCAAACTGAAGCTTTCTTT. Residues: CAWSAHWQTEAFF.

The DNA of the CDR3 is TGCCCGTTGAACTACTACGAGCAGTACTTC. Residues: CPLNYYEQYF. This sequence joins TRBV23-1 and TRBJ2-7; D uncertain. TRBV23-1 counts as an open reading frame of uncertain function. This CDR3 is 10 amino acids long.

V gene TRBV4-2 combines with J gene TRBJ2-5; 9 positions match TRBD2. The germline CDR1 and CDR2 sequences are LGHNA and YNFKEQ. CDR3 size: 16 residues. V trimming: 4 bases; J trimming: 0 bases; junction bases outside the gene matches: 6. CDR3 sequence reads: CASSPTSGPYQETQYF. The CDR3 DNA reads TGTGCCAGCAGCCCAACTAGCGGGCCGTACCAAGAGACCCAGTACTTC.

The table lists this clone with a count of one. The chain employs TRBV27 and TRBJ1-2; TRBD1 matches at 7 bases. This CDR3 is built from 15 residues. Germline CDR1 reads MNHEY; CDR2 reads SMNVEV (reference sequence). V dropped 5 bases and J dropped 3; count of bases not matched to a gene: 9. DNA of the CDR3: TGTGCCAGCAGTGTAGACAGGGTGGGGTACTATGGCTACACCTTC. Translating gives CASSVDRVGYYGYTF.

The gene calls are TRBV2 and TRBJ1-2; D is perhaps TRBD1 (5 bases). V was trimmed by 5 bases and J by 4 bases, leaving 17 bases between them. Germline V gives CDR1 SNHLY, CDR2 FYNNEI. The CDR3 is made up of 15 amino acids. CDR3 amino acids: CASSPRSYGTYGYTF. The CDR3 DNA reads TGTGCCAGCAGTCCGCGAAGTTATGGGACCTATGGCTACACCTTC.

V and J are TRBV5-1 and TRBJ2-2, with D uncertain. CDR1 SGHRS and CDR2 YFSETQ come from the germline V gene. The CDR3 loop spans 13 amino acids. The V end was cut by 5 bases, the J end by 5 bases, with 10 bases between. The DNA for the CDR3 is TGCGCCAGCAGGCCCACTACGACCGGGGAGCTGTTTTTT. This gives the protein CASRPTTTGELFF.

The chain links TRBV6-5 to TRBJ1-2; TRBD1 might be the D (6 bases). The germline V and J ends were trimmed by 2 bases and 7 bases, with 20 bases remaining between them. Looked up from germline, CDR1 is MNHEY and CDR2 is SVGAGI. This CDR3 comprises 16 residues. CDR3 sequence (DNA): TGTGCCAGCAGTTACGGCGAGCGGGGGCAGGGTGGTGGCTACACCTTC. Encoded protein: CASSYGERGQGGGYTF.

The genes are TRBV5-4 and TRBJ2-4, with D possibly called TRBD1 or TRBD2 (5 bases each). Germline CDR1 is SGHNT and CDR2 is YYREEE (reference sequence). V dropped 5 bases and J dropped 0 bases, with 12 bases sitting between them. The length of the CDR3 is 15 residues. Here the CDR3 reads CASRRGLQAKNIQYF. The CDR3 DNA is TGTGCCAGCAGGAGGGGCCTACAAGCCAAAAACATTCAGTACTTC.

This clone turned up a few times. J is TRBJ1-1 and V is TRBV30; D is undetermined. V shed 7 bases and J shed 1 base, with 10 bases lying between them. The CDR3 totals 12 residues. Germline V lookup: CDR1 GTSNPN, CDR2 SVGIG (reference sequence). The CDR3 sequence: CAYRYGNTEAFF. Written as DNA, the CDR3 is TGTGCCTACCGATATGGGAACACTGAAGCTTTCTTT.

This clone was seen only a few times. This chain uses TRBV5-1 with TRBJ2-5; D remains ambiguous. Trimming removed 6 bases from V and 5 bases from J, with 14 bases in between. CDR3 length: 13 residues. The germline gives CDR1 SGHRS, CDR2 YFSETQ. The CDR3 DNA follows: TGCGCCAGCACCGAAAATAGCCGGGAGACCCAGTACTTC. Translation: CASTENSRETQYF. Full variable domain (rest looked up from reference TRBV5-1 and TRBJ2-5): KAGVTQTPRYLIKTRGQQVTLSCSPISGHRSVSWYQQTPGQGLQFLFEYFSETQRNKGNFPGRFSGRQFSNSRSEMNVSTLELGDSALYLCASTENSRETQYFGPGTRLLVL.

CDR3 residues: CASSSSGDYTGELFF. The CDR3 DNA follows: TGCGCCAGCAGCTCAAGCGGGGACTACACCGGGGAGCTGTTTTTT. The chain uses TRBV5-1 and TRBJ2-2, with 7 bases fitting TRBD2. CDR3 size: 15 residues. CDR1 and CDR2 (germline): SGHRS, YFSETQ. Trimming cost V 3 bases and J 3 bases; bases outside gene matches: 5.

The chain recombines TRBV5-4 with TRBJ2-2, with no clear D. CDR3 size: 14 residues. V was shortened by 0 bases and J by 3 bases, with 6 bases between the two germline ends. Germline V lookup: CDR1 SGHNT, CDR2 YYREEE (reference sequence). The CDR3 sequence is CASSLGKDTGELFF. The CDR3 DNA reads TGTGCCAGCAGCTTGGGCAAAGACACCGGGGAGCTGTTTTTT.

The chain joins TRBV5-8 to TRBJ2-2; D remains ambiguous. Germline V gene sequence: CDR1 SGHTS, CDR2 YDEGEE. This CDR3 spans 15 amino acids. The germline V and J ends were trimmed by 1 base and 7 bases, with 14 bases remaining between them. The CDR3 loop reads CASSLNTGWFGELFF. For the CDR3, the DNA is TGTGCCAGCAGCTTGAATACGGGCTGGTTCGGGGAGCTGTTTTTT.

The chain joins TRBV27 to TRBJ1-6; D call uncertain. This CDR3 is built from 13 residues. Trimming removed 2 bases from V and 4 bases from J, with 3 bases in between. Germline loops: CDR1 MNHEY, CDR2 SMNVEV (reference sequence). The DNA for the CDR3 is TGTGCCAGCAGTTTAGGGTATAATTCACCCCTCCACTTT. Amino acid sequence: CASSLGYNSPLHF.

This clone was counted a few times. The sample has other DNA sequences that encode this CDR3 too. This rearrangement joins TRBV11-2 to TRBJ1-6; D is possibly TRBD1 (5 bases). CDR3 size: 15 residues. Germline-derived CDR1 and CDR2 are SGHAT and FQNNGV. Between the trimmed V and J ends, which lost 1 base and 6 bases, there was a span of 10 bases. The CDR3 loop reads CASSLAIQGNSPLHF. Here the CDR3 DNA reads TGTGCCAGCAGCTTAGCTATCCAGGGTAATTCACCCCTCCACTTT.

The chain has TRBV2 and TRBJ2-7; D may be TRBD2 (6 bases). Germline V CDR1 and CDR2: SNHLY, FYNNEI. This CDR3 has 15 amino acids. The germline V and J ends were trimmed by 3 bases and 0 bases, with 12 bases remaining between them. CDR3 residues: CASSDSPGVSYEQYF. The DNA of the CDR3 is TGTGCCAGCAGTGATTCTCCGGGGGTCTCCTACGAGCAGTACTTC.

This sequence joins TRBV7-9 and TRBJ1-2, with D possibly being TRBD1 (6 bases). This CDR3 has 14 amino acids. Germline CDR1 is SEHNR and CDR2 is FQNEAQ (reference sequence). The V end lost 3 bases, the J end lost 7 bases, and 15 bases lay between the germline ends. CDR3 residues: CASSLDVGGGGYTF. CDR3 coding DNA: TGTGCCAGCAGCTTGGATGTCGGGGGCGGTGGCTACACCTTC. The full variable domain, its missing parts supplied by reference TRBV7-9 and TRBJ1-2, is DTGVSQNPRHKITKRGQNVTFRCDPISEHNRLYWYRQTLGQGPEFLTYFQNEAQLEKSRLLSDRFSAERPKGSFSTLEIQRTEQGDSAMYLCASSLDVGGGGYTFGSGTRLTVV.

This clone was found a few times. This chain connects TRBV9 to TRBJ1-1; D unclear. V dropped 0 bases and J dropped 4 bases, with 4 bases sitting between them. The CDR3 spans 12 residues. CDR1 is SGDLS and CDR2 is YYNGEE in the germline V gene. The CDR3 loop reads CASSVDRTEAFF. CDR3 nucleotide sequence: TGTGCCAGCAGCGTAGACCGCACTGAAGCTTTCTTT.

V gene TRBV4-1 combines with J gene TRBJ2-4; D remains unclear. There are 16 residues in the CDR3. V lost 4 bases to trimming and J lost 0 bases, with 13 bases between them. Germline assignment: CDR1 MGHRA and CDR2 YSYEKL. DNA for the CDR3: TGCGCCAGCAGCCCTTGGCTATTAGTAGCCAAAAACATTCAGTACTTC. Translating it yields CASSPWLLVAKNIQYF.

The chain uses TRBV5-1 and TRBJ1-2, with TRBD1 matching over 7 bases. V shed 6 bases, J shed 2 bases, and the junction held 7 bases outside the gene matches. The CDR3 consists of 14 residues. CDR1 and CDR2 (germline): SGHRS, YFSETQ. CDR3 nucleotides: TGCGCCAGCACCCCAGGGGGGTGGAACTATGGCTACACCTTC. Translating it yields CASTPGGWNYGYTF. Full variable domain (missing parts from reference TRBV5-1 and TRBJ1-2): KAGVTQTPRYLIKTRGQQVTLSCSPISGHRSVSWYQQTPGQGLQFLFEYFSETQRNKGNFPGRFSGRQFSNSRSEMNVSTLELGDSALYLCASTPGGWNYGYTFGSGTRLTVV.

The chain recombines TRBV5-4 with TRBJ1-2; 10 bases line up with TRBD1. Germline V lookup: CDR1 SGHNT, CDR2 YYREEE (reference sequence). The CDR3 consists of 15 residues. V lost 4 bases, J lost 2 bases, and 5 bases stayed unmatched. Written as DNA, the CDR3 is TGTGCCAGCAGCCCCGGACAGGGGGGGAACTATGGCTACACCTTC. This translates into CASSPGQGGNYGYTF.

This clone was detected only once. The conserved closing phenylalanine or tryptophan is absent in this CDR3, likely reflecting a read error. V is TRBV5-6 and J is TRBJ1-4, with D possibly TRBD1 on 5 matching bases. This CDR3 is 12 amino acids long. The germline gives CDR1 SGHDT, CDR2 YYEEEE. With 3 bases removed from V and 13 bases from J, the gap between germline ends came to 13 bases. Written as DNA, the CDR3 is TGTGCCAGCAGCTGGGGCCCTGATGGACTGTTTCTT. Its protein product is CASSWGPDGLFL.

This clone turned up a few times. This chain links TRBV7-9 with TRBJ1-2; D might be TRBD1 (5 bases). V lost 4 bases to trimming and J lost 3 bases, with 12 bases between them. Germline values: CDR1 SEHNR, CDR2 FQNEAQ (reference sequence). The CDR3 has 14 residues. As DNA, the CDR3 is TGTGCCAGCAGCTCACCCGGGGGTTACTATGGCTACACCTTC. Its translation is CASSSPGGYYGYTF.

The rearrangement uses TRBV15 and TRBJ2-5, with D perhaps TRBD2 (6 bases). The CDR3 spans 15 residues. The V and J ends lost 5 bases and 4 bases respectively, with 17 bases between them. The germline gives CDR1 LNHNV, CDR2 YYDKDF (reference sequence). CDR3 nucleotide sequence: TGTGCCACCAGCGAGACTAGGCAATCCGGAGAGACCCAGTACTTC. Its protein is CATSETRQSGETQYF.